Below, 7 T cell receptor beta chains from the same sample are listed, as sequenced in a study of OX40 agonist ivuxolimab in advanced cancers. Method: immunoSEQ multiplex PCR; TCRdb's copy keeps in-frame clones and lacks some. The data hold 45,000 to 55,000 clones, with 75% to 85% observed a single time. This specimen consisted of CD4+ or CD8+ T cells sorted from blood, obtained in a trial of the OX40 agonist ivuxolimab. These receptor sequences come from an adult with an advanced solid tumor such as melanoma, head and neck, liver or kidney cancer.

V usage is TRBV5-4 and J usage is TRBJ2-1; 9 bases align to TRBD2. The ends lost 0 bases at V and 12 bases at J; junction bases unmatched: 10. The germline V gene encodes CDR1 SGHNT and CDR2 YYREEE (reference sequence). The CDR3 is 15 residues long. The CDR3 bases are TGTGCCAGCAGCTTGGCCGGCCTAGCGGGGTCGGTGCAGTTCTTC. Translated, it gives CASSLAGLAGSVQFF.

The chain combines TRBV5-6 with TRBJ1-1; D is unclear. The CDR3 totals 11 residues. From germline, CDR1 is SGHDT and CDR2 YYEEEE. Trimming pared 2 bases from V and 6 bases from J, leaving 5 bases between. The CDR3 DNA follows: TGTGCCAGCAGCTTCGGTGCTGAAGCTTTCTTT. Its translation is CASSFGAEAFF. Based on the CDR3 plus reference TRBV5-6 and TRBJ1-1, the full variable domain is DAGVTQSPTHLIKTRGQQVTLRCSPKSGHDTVSWYQQALGQGPQFIFQYYEEEERQRGNFPDRFSGHQFPNYSSELNVNALLLGDSALYLCASSFGAEAFFGQGTRLTVV.

The chain links TRBV7-9 to TRBJ1-4; D unclear. V shed 1 base and J shed 8 bases, with 5 bases lying between them. The CDR3 contains 12 residues. The germline gives CDR1 SEHNR, CDR2 FQNEAQ (reference sequence). In nucleotides, the CDR3 is TGTGCCAGCAGCTTAGTCAGGGAAAAACTGTTTTTT. Translated: CASSLVREKLFF.

The rearrangement joins TRBV5-8 to TRBJ2-3; 8 positions agree with TRBD2. Germline CDR1 SGHTS, CDR2 YDEGEE. Trimming cost V 0 bases and J 4 bases; bases outside gene matches: 13. This CDR3 region has 18 residues. The CDR3 reads CASSLAPLAGGSSDTQYF. CDR3 bases: TGTGCCAGCAGCTTGGCACCCCTCGCGGGGGGATCCTCAGATACGCAGTATTTT.

The chain employs TRBV19 and TRBJ1-2; 7 positions agree with TRBD1. The CDR3 covers 14 residues. Trimming cost V 4 bases and J 5 bases; bases outside gene matches: 7. The V gene's germline CDR1 is LNHDA and CDR2 SQIVND (reference sequence). CDR3 nucleotides: TGTGCCAGTAGTAGGACAGGCCCTCGGTATGGCTACACCTTC. Residues: CASSRTGPRYGYTF.

This clone was counted between two and nine times. This chain joins TRBV7-8 and TRBJ1-1, with TRBD1 matching 10 bases. The CDR3 spans 12 residues. The junction had 4 bases not matched to a gene; V was cut back by 6 bases and J by 9 bases. Germline V gene lookup returns CDR1 SGHVS and CDR2 FQNEAQ. The CDR3 protein is CASRGQGGKAFF. CDR3 DNA sequence: TGTGCCAGCAGAGGACAGGGGGGGAAAGCTTTCTTT. Full variable domain (outside the CDR3, taken from reference TRBV7-8 and TRBJ1-1): GAGVSQSPRYKVAKRGQDVALRCDPISGHVSLFWYQQALGQGPEFLTYFQNEAQLDKSGLPSDRFFAERPEGSVSTLKIQRTQQEDSAVYLCASRGQGGKAFFGQGTRLTVV.

The chain uses TRBV6-1 and TRBJ2-7; D perhaps matches TRBD1 (5 bases). Per germline, CDR1 MNHNS and CDR2 SASEGT. This CDR3 is built from 14 residues. V was trimmed by 6 bases and J by 0 bases, leaving 12 bases between them. Here the CDR3 reads CASRDDRSSYEQYF. The DNA of the CDR3 is TGTGCCAGCAGGGACGACAGAAGCTCCTACGAGCAGTACTTC.